This entry lists 16 T cell receptor beta chains sequenced from one sample in a study of blood T cell repertoires in COVID-19. Profiling relied on immunoSEQ multiplex PCR, and the TCRdb table lists in-frame clones only, not all of them. Among about 55,000 clones listed, approximately 91% were seen once. The sequencing input was peripheral blood. Receptor source: a man in his 60s with active COVID-19.

The rearrangement links TRBV18 to TRBJ1-1; tentatively, D is TRBD1 (6 bases). V lost 0 bases to trimming and J lost 8 bases, with 10 bases between them. The CDR3 spans 13 residues. The V gene's germline CDR1 is KGHSH and CDR2 LQKENI. The CDR3 region is CASSPPAGVEAFF. CDR3 coding DNA: TGTGCCAGCTCACCACCGGCAGGGGTGGAAGCTTTCTTT.

The J gene is TRBJ2-7, the V gene TRBV3-1 (or the pseudogene TRBV3-2), with D possibly TRBD2 on 5 matching bases. CDR3 length: 16 residues. The germline gives CDR1 LGHDT, CDR2 YNNKEL (reference sequence). V lost 0 bases, J lost 2 bases, and 14 bases lay in between. The CDR3 spells CASSQDWRLETYEQYF. CDR3 in DNA: TGTGCCAGCAGCCAAGATTGGAGGTTAGAAACCTACGAGCAGTACTTC.

This chain joins TRBV19 and TRBJ1-2; D call uncertain. The CDR3 covers 17 residues. Trimming took 4 bases from V and 1 from J, leaving 19 bases between them. Germline V CDR1 and CDR2: LNHDA, SQIVND (reference sequence). The chain's CDR3 is CASSKIFSTGSNYGYTF. The CDR3 region has the DNA TGTGCCAGTAGTAAGATATTCTCGACGGGGAGTAACTATGGCTACACCTTC.

The chain has TRBV4-1 and TRBJ1-2; D ambiguous. Trimming took off 1 base at V and 2 bases at J, with 8 bases between the two ends. Germline lookup yields CDR1 MGHRA and CDR2 YSYEKL. This CDR3 is 14 amino acids long. In nucleotides, the CDR3 is TGCGCCAGCAGCCAAGGGAGGGTAAACTATGGCTACACCTTC. Amino acid sequence: CASSQGRVNYGYTF.

V usage is TRBV10-3 and J usage is TRBJ1-1; 11 bases align to TRBD1. Germline trimming cut 6 bases from V and 4 bases from J; bases unmatched to any gene: 4. Germline CDR1 is ENHRY and CDR2 is SYGVKD. The CDR3 extends over 14 amino acids. CDR3 DNA: TGTGCCATCAGCTCCGGGACAGGGGGCACTGAAGCTTTCTTT. Translation gives CAISSGTGGTEAFF.

The chain uses TRBV7-3 and TRBJ1-6; D perhaps matches TRBD1 (5 bases). The germline V gene encodes CDR1 SGHTA and CDR2 FQGTGA. The CDR3 is made up of 16 amino acids. V was shortened by 3 bases and J by 4 bases, with 13 bases between the two germline ends. Written as DNA, the CDR3 is TGTGCCAGCAGCTTCAGGGCCCAGCCTTATAATTCACCCCTCCACTTT. Protein product: CASSFRAQPYNSPLHF.

The J gene is TRBJ2-3, the V gene TRBV5-1; TRBD2 matches at 12 bases. The V gene end was trimmed by 4 bases and the J gene end by 2 bases; junction bases not matched to a gene: 5. The CDR3 loop spans 16 amino acids. In germline, CDR1 is SGHRS, CDR2 YFSETQ. The CDR3 loop reads CASSVRLAGVTDTQYF. CDR3 in DNA: TGCGCCAGCAGCGTCCGACTAGCGGGAGTCACAGATACGCAGTATTTT.

V usage is TRBV3-1 (or the pseudogene TRBV3-2) and J usage is TRBJ2-3; 7 nucleotides line up with TRBD2. The CDR3 length is 15 residues. J gave up 2 bases and V 2 bases, and 4 bases lay outside the gene matches. Per the germline V gene, CDR1 is LGHDT and CDR2 is YNNKEL (reference sequence). Here the CDR3 reads CASSQPAGFTDTQYF. In nucleotides, the CDR3 is TGTGCCAGCAGCCAACCAGCGGGATTCACAGATACGCAGTATTTT.

The V call is TRBV3-1 (or the pseudogene TRBV3-2), the J call TRBJ2-7, with TRBD2 matching over 8 bases. The CDR3 runs 16 residues. J gave up 6 bases and V 0 bases, and 10 bases lay outside the gene matches. Germline lookup yields CDR1 LGHDT and CDR2 YNNKEL (reference sequence). This chain's CDR3 is CASSQDLAGSVREQYF. DNA of the CDR3: TGTGCCAGCAGCCAAGATTTAGCGGGATCCGTGCGCGAGCAGTACTTC.

The chain recombines TRBV4-1 with TRBJ2-7; maybe TRBD2 (5 bases). This CDR3 comprises 15 residues. Germline V CDR1 and CDR2: MGHRA, YSYEKL. The V end was cut by 1 base, the J end by 0 bases, with 10 bases between. The CDR3 nucleotides read TGCGCCAGCAGCCAAGGTCCAGCGGTCTCCTACGAGCAGTACTTC. It encodes CASSQGPAVSYEQYF.

CDR3 bases: TGCGCCAGCAGTGACAGGGTTAACACTGAAGCTTTCTTT. Its translation: CASSDRVNTEAFF. The gene calls are TRBV10-1 and TRBJ1-1; possible D gene TRBD1, 5 bases. There are 13 residues in the CDR3. The V and J ends lost 3 bases and 2 bases respectively, with 7 bases between them. CDR1 is WNHNN, CDR2 SYGVQD, per germline (reference sequence).

The chain is built from TRBV29-1 and TRBJ2-1, with D tentatively TRBD1 (5 bases). Germline-derived CDR1 and CDR2 are SQVTM and ANQGSEA. This CDR3 has 13 residues. The germline V and J ends were trimmed by 6 bases and 1 base, with 10 bases remaining between them. The CDR3 DNA follows: TGCAGCGTCCAGGGTGGGTCCTACAATGAGCAGTTCTTC. Amino acid sequence: CSVQGGSYNEQFF.

The V gene is TRBV2, the J gene TRBJ2-7; 8 bases match TRBD1. Germline lookup yields CDR1 SNHLY and CDR2 FYNNEI. J lost 0 bases, V lost 3 bases, and 7 bases had no gene match. This CDR3 spans 16 amino acids. The CDR3 coding sequence is TGTGCCAGCAGTGAGTGGCAGGGGGCTAGCTCCTACGAGCAGTACTTC. This translates into CASSEWQGASSYEQYF.

The table lists this clone with a few counts. The gene calls are TRBV6-5 and TRBJ1-5; weak D call: TRBD1 (6 bases). V was shortened by 4 bases and J by 4 bases, with 11 bases between the two germline ends. Looked up from germline, CDR1 is MNHEY and CDR2 is SVGAGI. The CDR3 runs to 14 residues. The CDR3 DNA sequence: TGTGCCAGCAGTTTCCAGGGGCAGAATCAGCCCCAGCATTTT. This codes for CASSFQGQNQPQHF.

The gene calls are TRBV6-5 and TRBJ2-5; 8 bases map to TRBD1. Germline CDR1 is MNHEY and CDR2 is SVGAGI. V lost 2 bases to trimming and J lost 4 bases; unmatched junction nucleotides: 6. The CDR3 is 15 amino acids. CDR3 region: CASSYGRQGLETQYF. CDR3 bases: TGTGCCAGCAGTTACGGCCGACAGGGGTTAGAGACCCAGTACTTC.

This chain uses TRBV11-2 with TRBJ2-5; 7 nucleotides match TRBD1. The length of the CDR3 is 16 residues. Germline CDR1 reads SGHAT; CDR2 reads FQNNGV. V lost 4 bases, J lost 1 base, and 9 bases stayed unmatched. The CDR3 region is CASSSRQGGPQETQYF. DNA for the CDR3: TGTGCCAGCAGCTCACGACAGGGCGGCCCCCAAGAGACCCAGTACTTC.